This entry concerns a single TCR beta chain. Its specificity is unknown. From germline, CDR1 is SEHNR and CDR2 FQNEAQ (reference sequence). The V and J ends lost 6 bases and 4 bases, in that order; junction bases with no gene match: 11. CDR3 length: 15 residues. This sample was taken from a study of cytomegalovirus exposure and HLA in healthy donors. A multiplex PCR was run with 60 Vbeta primers and 13 Jbeta primers. Clones were sequenced by immunoSEQ multiplex PCR, and TCRdb holds only the in-frame ones, with some missing. The data contain about 59,000 clones, about four fifths of them singletons. General study results and limits: CMV serostatus stood as the only immune exposure information on hand.

Sequencing used PBMCs. The chain joins TRBV7-9 to TRBJ2-7; 8 bases are a match to TRBD2. The sequence derives from a man aged 30-40 years in good health and CMV-seropositive. The CDR3 region is CASRPPGGAKYEQYF. The CDR3 region has the DNA TGTGCCAGCAGGCCCCCCGGGGGGGCCAAATACGAGCAGTACTTC.